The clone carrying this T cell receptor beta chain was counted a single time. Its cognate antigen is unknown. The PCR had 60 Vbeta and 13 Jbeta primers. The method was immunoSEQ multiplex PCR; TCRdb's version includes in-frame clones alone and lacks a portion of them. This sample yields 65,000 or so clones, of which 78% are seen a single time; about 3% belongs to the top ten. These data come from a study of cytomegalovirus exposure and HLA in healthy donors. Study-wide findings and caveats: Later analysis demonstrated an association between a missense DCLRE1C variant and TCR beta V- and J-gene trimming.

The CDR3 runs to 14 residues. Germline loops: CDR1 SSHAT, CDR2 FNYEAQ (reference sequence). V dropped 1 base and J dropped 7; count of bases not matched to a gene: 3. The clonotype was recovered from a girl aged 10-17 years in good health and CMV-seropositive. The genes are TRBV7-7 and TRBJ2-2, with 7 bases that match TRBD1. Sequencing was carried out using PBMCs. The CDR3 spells CASSLDRGLGELFF. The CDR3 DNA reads TGTGCCAGCAGCTTAGATAGGGGGCTCGGGGAGCTGTTTTTT.